The 31 T cell receptor beta chains below come from one sample, sequenced in a study of control samples from healthy donors and cancer patients. Repertoires were generated with immunoSEQ multiplex PCR, while TCRdb's copy carries only in-frame clones and drops some. The repertoire holds some 29,000 clones, with nearly 90% as singletons. Source material: formalin-fixed, paraffin-embedded tissue. These receptors originate from a female donor with melanoma.

J is TRBJ1-2 and V is TRBV7-2; D is undetermined. Per the germline V gene, CDR1 is SGHTA and CDR2 is FQGNSA. The CDR3 is 15 residues long. V lost 2 bases and J lost 0, with 10 bases in between. DNA of the CDR3: TGTGCCAGCAGCTTAACGGTACCCGCTAACTATGGCTACACCTTC. Its protein product is CASSLTVPANYGYTF.

The chain couples TRBV3-1 (or the pseudogene TRBV3-2) to TRBJ2-7; 7 bases map to TRBD2. CDR3 length equals 15 residues. The J segment lost 5 bases and the V segment lost 6 bases, leaving 13 bases of the junction unmatched. The germline gives CDR1 LGHDT, CDR2 YNNKEL (reference sequence). CDR3 residues: CASRSSGEGRNEQYF. The CDR3, as DNA: TGTGCCAGCAGATCGAGCGGGGAGGGCAGAAACGAGCAGTACTTC.

The chain combines TRBV7-2 with TRBJ1-1, with no clear D. The germline V gene has CDR1 SGHTA and CDR2 FQGNSA. The CDR3 covers 13 residues. V shed 0 bases and J shed 5 bases, with 7 bases lying between them. CDR3 amino acids: CASSLALGTEAFF. The CDR3 DNA reads TGTGCCAGCAGCTTAGCCCTGGGAACTGAAGCTTTCTTT.

V usage is TRBV19 and J usage is TRBJ2-7; the match to TRBD1 covers 9 bases. Germline V gene data show CDR1 as LNHDA and CDR2 as SQIVND (reference sequence). The CDR3 runs to 15 residues. After removal of 9 bases from V and 0 bases from J, the junction contained 9 bases not matched to a gene. CDR3 in amino acids: CASKYRGRGSYEQYF. In DNA, the CDR3 is TGTGCCAGCAAATACAGGGGGCGCGGCTCCTACGAGCAGTACTTC.

J is TRBJ2-7 and V is TRBV6-2 or TRBV6-3; D might be TRBD1 (6 bases). Trimming removed 6 bases at V and 0 bases at J, with 12 bases between. From germline, CDR1 is MNHEY and CDR2 SVGEGT. The CDR3 consists of 14 residues. The CDR3 reads CASSLTTGSYEQYF. The DNA for the CDR3 is TGTGCCAGCAGCCTCACGACAGGCTCCTACGAGCAGTACTTC.

CDR3 nucleotide sequence: TGTGCCAGCAGCGTAGCAAGCGGGAGGGAAACAGATACGCAGTATTTT. This codes for CASSVASGRETDTQYF. This chain uses TRBV9 with TRBJ2-3; 10 bases map to TRBD2. Per the germline V gene, CDR1 is SGDLS and CDR2 is YYNGEE. Trimming at V came to 0 bases and at J to 3 bases, leaving 4 bases not matched to a gene. The CDR3 is made up of 16 amino acids.

This clone was picked up one time. This rearrangement joins TRBV3-1 (or the pseudogene TRBV3-2) to TRBJ2-3; 11 nucleotides agree with TRBD1. The germline V gene encodes CDR1 LGHDT and CDR2 YNNKEL (reference sequence). V shed 4 bases, J shed 4 bases, and the junction held 4 bases outside the gene matches. CDR3 length: 15 residues. The CDR3, as DNA: TGTGCCAGCAGCCCCGGGACAGGGGGAGCAGATACGCAGTATTTT. Amino acid sequence: CASSPGTGGADTQYF.

The CDR3 bases are TGTGCCAGCAGCCCCTCGGTTCTGAGGACACAGGTTATCACTGAAGCTTTCTTT. It codes for CASSPSVLRTQVITEAFF. This chain joins TRBV7-9 and TRBJ1-1; possible D gene TRBD1, 5 bases. From germline, CDR1 is SEHNR and CDR2 FQNEAQ (reference sequence). The CDR3 has 18 amino acids. Trimming cost V 5 bases and J 4 bases, with 26 bases left between them.

The gene calls are TRBV2 and TRBJ2-3; D gene uncertain. The CDR3 is made up of 12 amino acids. The ends were cut back, 4 bases at V and 7 bases at J, with 9 bases in the middle. The germline V gene has CDR1 SNHLY and CDR2 FYNNEI. DNA for the CDR3: TGTGCCAGCAGTGGACTTCTTTATACGCAGTATTTT. Its protein is CASSGLLYTQYF.

The chain combines TRBV19 with TRBJ1-1; maybe TRBD1 (5 bases). Germline V CDR1 and CDR2: LNHDA, SQIVND (reference sequence). Trimming cost V 4 bases and J 6 bases, with 12 bases left between them. This CDR3 is 13 amino acids long. The CDR3 DNA reads as TGTGCCAGTAGTACAGGGTCTGGCGCTGAAGCTTTCTTT. Encoded protein: CASSTGSGAEAFF.

This clone occurred once. This sequence joins TRBV12-3 or TRBV12-4 and TRBJ1-1; unclear D gene. The V end was cut by 7 bases, the J end by 2 bases, with 11 bases between. The CDR3 covers 13 residues. The CDR3 nucleotides read TGTGCCAGCAATCAGGTGCTCAACACTGAAGCTTTCTTT. This encodes CASNQVLNTEAFF.

The CDR3, as DNA: TGTGCCAGCAGTGAGGATGGCTACAGAAACACCATATATTTT. This sequence encodes CASSEDGYRNTIYF. The rearrangement links TRBV2 to TRBJ1-3, with D unresolved. Trimming cost V 3 bases and J 5 bases, with 11 bases left between them. In germline, CDR1 is SNHLY, CDR2 FYNNEI. The CDR3 covers 14 residues.

This rearrangement joins TRBV29-1 to TRBJ2-5; tentative D call: TRBD1 (5 bases). Per the germline V gene, CDR1 is SQVTM and CDR2 is ANQGSEA. V lost 4 bases and J lost 2, with 8 bases in between. The CDR3 is made up of 12 amino acids. The CDR3 DNA follows: TGCAGCGTTGCGGACACTCAAGAGACCCAGTACTTC. It encodes CSVADTQETQYF.

The chain combines TRBV7-8 with TRBJ2-5; D assignment may be TRBD1 or TRBD2 (6 bases each). The germline V gene encodes CDR1 SGHVS and CDR2 FQNEAQ. This CDR3 spans 17 amino acids. Trimming removed 3 bases at V and 0 bases at J, with 17 bases between. CDR3 region: CASSFRGQQRDQETQYF. The CDR3 coding sequence is TGTGCCAGCAGCTTCAGGGGACAACAGCGGGACCAAGAGACCCAGTACTTC.

The rearrangement links TRBV11-2 to TRBJ1-1, with D unresolved. Trimming removed 0 bases from V and 0 bases from J, with 8 bases in between. This CDR3 spans 15 amino acids. Germline CDR1 and CDR2: SGHAT and FQNNGV. The CDR3 here is CASSLETLLNTEAFF. The CDR3 bases are TGTGCCAGCAGCTTAGAAACACTTCTGAACACTGAAGCTTTCTTT.

This sequence joins TRBV19 and TRBJ1-2, with D possibly matching TRBD1 (5 bases). This CDR3 is 15 amino acids long. CDR1 is LNHDA, CDR2 SQIVND, per germline (reference sequence). V shed 2 bases and J shed 2 bases, with 12 bases lying between them. The CDR3 region has the DNA TGTGCCAGTAGTATAATGGGGGTCGGAAACTATGGCTACACCTTC. Its translation is CASSIMGVGNYGYTF.

The chain couples TRBV9 to TRBJ2-2; D is uncertain. The V gene lost 3 bases and the J gene lost 3 bases, with 9 bases spanning the gap. CDR1 and CDR2 (germline): SGDLS, YYNGEE. The CDR3 extends over 14 amino acids. CDR3 region: CASSAPTYTGELFF. The CDR3 DNA sequence: TGTGCCAGCAGCGCCCCCACGTACACCGGGGAGCTGTTTTTT.

The chain recombines TRBV6-1 with TRBJ1-1; D gene uncertain. Germline V lookup: CDR1 MNHNS, CDR2 SASEGT. V lost 1 base to trimming and J lost 5 bases, with 14 bases between them. The CDR3 consists of 15 residues. The CDR3 loop is CASSEGIGEGTEAFF. The CDR3 nucleotides are TGTGCCAGCAGTGAAGGCATCGGGGAAGGGACTGAAGCTTTCTTT.

The rearrangement uses TRBV29-1 and TRBJ1-2; no clear D. This CDR3 has 11 residues. Germline V gene lookup returns CDR1 SQVTM and CDR2 ANQGSEA. Trimming took 5 bases from V and 4 from J, leaving 8 bases between them. This CDR3 is CSVYSLYGYTF. The CDR3 region has the DNA TGCAGCGTTTACTCTCTCTATGGCTACACCTTC.

The chain uses TRBV2 and TRBJ1-2; 7 bases agree with TRBD1. This CDR3 is 12 amino acids long. V trimming: 5 bases; J trimming: 8 bases; junction bases outside the gene matches: 5. Germline values: CDR1 SNHLY, CDR2 FYNNEI. The CDR3 sequence: CASSTQGIGYTF. The CDR3 nucleotides read TGTGCCAGCAGTACACAGGGGATCGGCTACACCTTC.

V and J are TRBV7-3 and TRBJ2-2, with D possibly matching TRBD2 (6 bases). CDR3 length: 14 residues. V was pared by 5 bases and J by 5 bases, with 12 bases between. Germline V gives CDR1 SGHTA, CDR2 FQGTGA. CDR3 residues: CASSPGSYTGELFF. Written as DNA, the CDR3 is TGTGCCAGCAGCCCCGGGAGTTATACCGGGGAGCTGTTTTTT.

The gene calls are TRBV6-1 and TRBJ2-1, with 7 bases that match TRBD1. The CDR3 has 15 residues. Germline V gene data show CDR1 as MNHNS and CDR2 as SASEGT. J lost 4 bases, V lost 2 bases, and 5 bases had no gene match. CDR3 sequence (DNA): TGTGCCAGCAGTGAACAACAGGGGTCATACAATGAGCAGTTCTTC. It translates to CASSEQQGSYNEQFF.

This clone has only one observation. CDR3 DNA: TGTGCCAGCAGCCAAGATCTACGGCGGAACTTCTATGGCTACACCTTC. Protein sequence: CASSQDLRRNFYGYTF. The chain employs TRBV3-1 (or the pseudogene TRBV3-2) and TRBJ1-2; D is uncertain. The CDR3 spans 16 residues. Trimming shortened V by 0 bases and J by 4 bases, and 15 bases separated the two germline ends. Per germline, CDR1 LGHDT and CDR2 YNNKEL (reference sequence).

V usage is TRBV4-2 and J usage is TRBJ1-2, with unresolved D. CDR1 LGHNA and CDR2 YNFKEQ come from the germline V gene. The CDR3 is made up of 14 amino acids. V was pared by 0 bases and J by 6 bases, with 11 bases between. The CDR3 loop reads CASSQEVRRNGYTF. The CDR3 nucleotides read TGTGCCAGCAGCCAAGAGGTACGGCGAAATGGCTACACCTTC.

This clone was seen once. The chain is built from TRBV11-2 and TRBJ2-5; 7 bases fit TRBD2. The V segment lost 4 bases and the J segment 2 bases; nucleotides outside the gene matches: 4. Per the germline V gene, CDR1 is SGHAT and CDR2 is FQNNGV. The CDR3 consists of 14 residues. This CDR3 is CASSSTSRQETQYF. Written as DNA, the CDR3 is TGTGCCAGCAGCTCGACTAGCAGACAAGAGACCCAGTACTTC.

The genes are TRBV28 and TRBJ1-5, with TRBD1 identical over 8 bases. The V and J ends lost 2 bases and 0 bases, in that order; junction bases with no gene match: 0. This CDR3 contains 15 residues. CDR1 is MDHEN, CDR2 SYDVKM, per germline. CDR3 nucleotide sequence: TGTGCCAGCAGTTTAGGACAGGGTAGCAATCAGCCCCAGCATTTT. Its translation is CASSLGQGSNQPQHF. The whole variable domain, filled in from reference TRBV28 and TRBJ1-5, reads DVKVTQSSRYLVKRTGEKVFLECVQDMDHENMFWYRQDPGLGLRLIYFSYDVKMKEKGDIPEGYSVSREKKERFSLILESASTNQTSMYLCASSLGQGSNQPQHFGDGTRLSIL.

V gene TRBV6-5 combines with J gene TRBJ1-6; TRBD1 agrees at 7 bases. The germline CDR1 and CDR2 sequences are MNHEY and SVGAGI. The CDR3 runs 14 residues. The V gene end was trimmed by 6 bases and the J gene end by 8 bases; junction bases not matched to a gene: 7. The CDR3 loop is CASRRGLMDSPLHF. The CDR3 DNA reads as TGTGCCAGCAGAAGGGGGCTAATGGATTCACCCCTCCACTTT.

This chain uses TRBV7-2 with TRBJ1-3; D uncertain. From germline, CDR1 is SGHTA and CDR2 FQGNSA. Trimming stripped 1 base from V and 4 bases from J, with 11 bases between. This CDR3 spans 15 amino acids. The chain's CDR3 is CASSLEVAWGNTIYF. For the CDR3, the DNA is TGTGCCAGCAGCTTAGAAGTGGCGTGGGGAAACACCATATATTTT.

On this clone itself: The identical CDR3 is also encoded by other nucleotide sequences in the sample. V usage is TRBV25-1 and J usage is TRBJ2-7; D gene ambiguous. Germline assignment: CDR1 MGHDK and CDR2 SYGVNS. Trimming removed 2 bases at V and 2 bases at J, with 4 bases between. The CDR3 loop spans 12 amino acids. CDR3 region: CASSEGAYEQYF. For the CDR3, the DNA is TGTGCCAGCAGTGAAGGTGCCTACGAGCAGTACTTC.

The chain links TRBV19 to TRBJ2-3; 8 bases agree with TRBD1. This CDR3 contains 15 residues. Germline V CDR1 and CDR2: LNHDA, SQIVND (reference sequence). V shed 6 bases, J shed 2 bases, and the junction held 7 bases outside the gene matches. This chain's CDR3 is CASSLGTGYTDTQYF. CDR3 DNA: TGTGCCAGTAGCCTAGGGACAGGCTACACAGATACGCAGTATTTT.

The chain employs TRBV5-1 and TRBJ1-1; perhaps TRBD1 as D (5 bases). The germline CDR1 and CDR2 sequences are SGHRS and YFSETQ. V lost 4 bases, J lost 0 bases, and 10 bases lay in between. This CDR3 has 14 residues. Here the CDR3 reads CASSPGPLNTEAFF. The CDR3 DNA is TGCGCCAGCAGCCCGGGGCCCTTGAACACTGAAGCTTTCTTT.